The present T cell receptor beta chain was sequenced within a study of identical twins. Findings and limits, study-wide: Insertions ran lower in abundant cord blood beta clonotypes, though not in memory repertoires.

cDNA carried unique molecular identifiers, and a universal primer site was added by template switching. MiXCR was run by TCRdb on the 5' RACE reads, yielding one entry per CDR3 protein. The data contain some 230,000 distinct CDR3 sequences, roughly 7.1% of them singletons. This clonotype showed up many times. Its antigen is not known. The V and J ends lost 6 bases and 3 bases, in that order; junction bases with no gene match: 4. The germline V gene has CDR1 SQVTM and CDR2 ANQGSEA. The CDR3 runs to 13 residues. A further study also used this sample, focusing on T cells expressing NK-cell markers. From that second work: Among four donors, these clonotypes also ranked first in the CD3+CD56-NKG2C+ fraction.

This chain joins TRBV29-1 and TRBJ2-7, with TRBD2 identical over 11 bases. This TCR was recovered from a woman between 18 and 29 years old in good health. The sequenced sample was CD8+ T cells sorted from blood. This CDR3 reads CSVRLAGNYEQYF. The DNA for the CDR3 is TGCAGCGTCCGACTAGCGGGGAACTACGAGCAGTACTTC.